This T cell receptor beta chain was profiled in a study of T cells after yellow fever vaccination (dated by TCRdb to about 2019). With regard to the full study: The SMART-Seq v4 Ultra Low Input RNA kit was used to prepare libraries from fractions with low cell numbers. Two healthy male donors, one aged 18 to 30 and one aged 30 to 40 years, made up the cohort. To follow T-cell clones before and after both primary and booster YFV17D yellow fever vaccination, bulk TCR alpha and beta repertoires underwent longitudinal sequencing. Blood was drawn at multiple timepoints before and after primary and secondary immunization, with bulk PBMC replicates and cell subsets isolated. Overall study outcomes, separate from this receptor: A small share of clonotypes occurred in both CD4 and CD8 compartments, likely arising from convergent recombination. The study included only a couple of donors, which limits how far the findings can be generalized. After the booster, most clones that had expanded after primary vaccination were detected again (around 97% of CD4 and more than 85% of CD8), suggesting broad maintenance of memory. Compared with the primary T-cell response, the secondary T-cell response was weaker but faster, peaking on day 5 rather than day 15. Computational filtering was needed because FACS-sorted repertoires could contain abundant contaminating clonotypes from the bulk population.

This specimen's treatment or condition label, per the study, means: live attenuated yellow fever vaccine strain. At every blood-draw timepoint, two biological replicates of bulk PBMCs were collected. PBMCs were isolated from peripheral blood using a standard Ficoll-Paque protocol. RNA was extracted with TriZol from bulk PBMCs, CD4 and CD8 fractions, and dextramer-positive and dextramer-negative fractions. This clonotype was seen a handful of times. Its specific antigen is unknown. Since a much larger clone is just one base distant, this may be a read error. TCR cDNA was synthesized by 5'RACE template switching, which introduced a universal primer site and unique molecular identifiers. cDNA synthesis was primed from both the TCR alpha and TCR beta constant segments. Libraries were amplified in two PCR steps, with sample barcodes and sequencing adapters added in the second step. Libraries were sequenced on Illumina HiSeq 2500 (2x100 bp) or NovaSeq (2x150 bp). As for the original processing: Reads were demultiplexed and collapsed into UMI consensus sequences with MIGEC, and V(D)J alignment was performed with MiXCR. Using edgeR on replicate PBMC samples, clonotypes were called vaccine-responding if FDR was below 0.01 and the log2 fold change was above 5 up to day 15. CD4 or CD8 identity was assigned to each bulk clonotype according to whether the clonotype was present at higher abundance in the sequenced CD4 repertoire or the sequenced CD8 repertoire. The raw public reads went through TCRdb reprocessing: fastp at Q25, MiXCR clone calling, in-frame beta chains kept. Duplicate CDR3 protein sequences are folded into a single record with the most common DNA and genes. V and J calls and clone size were set by TCRdb, not the authors. The sample table contains 500,000 to 650,000 distinct CDR3 sequences; only one count was recorded for about a sixth of them. Roughly a sixth of the sample rests with the top ten.

From the cysteine up to the phenylalanine, the CDR3 has a length of 14 residues. CDR3 DNA only is kept here, 42 bases in frame from base 1. CDR1 SGDLS and CDR2 YYNGEE were looked up in the germline V gene. V is cut by 3 bases and J by 1 base, and the space between the germline ends is 10 bases. This sequence uses TRBV9 and TRBJ1-1, and perhaps TRBD1 as D gene, on 6 matching bases. The starting material was PBMCs, obtained 5 days after the first yellow fever vaccination. The TCR originated in a man aged 18-30 years who received the YFV17D yellow fever vaccine. The CDR3 protein is CASSAVQGNTEAFF. The DNA sequence reads TGTGCCAGCAGCGCGGTACAGGGGAACACTGAAGCTTTCTTT.